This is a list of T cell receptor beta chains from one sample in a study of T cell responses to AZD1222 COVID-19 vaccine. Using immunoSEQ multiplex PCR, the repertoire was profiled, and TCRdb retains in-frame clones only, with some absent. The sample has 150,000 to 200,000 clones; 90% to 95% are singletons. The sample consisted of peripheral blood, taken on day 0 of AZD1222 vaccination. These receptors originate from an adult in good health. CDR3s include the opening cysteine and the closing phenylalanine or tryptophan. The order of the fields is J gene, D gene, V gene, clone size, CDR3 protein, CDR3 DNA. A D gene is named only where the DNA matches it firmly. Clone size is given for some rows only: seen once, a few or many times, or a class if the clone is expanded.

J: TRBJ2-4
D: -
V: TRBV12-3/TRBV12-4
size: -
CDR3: CASSKTGFGIQYF
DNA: TGTGCCAGCAGCAAAACAGGGTTCGGCATTCAGTACTTC

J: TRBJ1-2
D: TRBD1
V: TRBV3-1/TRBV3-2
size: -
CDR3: CASSPGQGGGYTF
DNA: TGTGCCAGCAGCCCGGGACAGGGTGGCGGCTACACCTTC

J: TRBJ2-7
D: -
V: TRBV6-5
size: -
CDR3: CASSYGWTNYEQYF
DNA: TGTGCCAGCAGTTACGGTTGGACCAACTACGAGCAGTACTTC

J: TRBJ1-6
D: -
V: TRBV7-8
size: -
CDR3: CASSLAVGDSPLHF
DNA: TGTGCCAGCAGCTTAGCCGTGGGGGATTCACCCCTCCACTTT

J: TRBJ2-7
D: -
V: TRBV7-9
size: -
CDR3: CASSLDSVEQYF
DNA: TGTGCCAGCAGCTTAGATAGTGTCGAGCAGTACTTC

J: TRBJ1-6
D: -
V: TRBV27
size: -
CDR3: CASSLGIYNSPLHF
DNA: TGTGCCAGCAGTTTAGGGATCTATAATTCACCCCTCCACTTT

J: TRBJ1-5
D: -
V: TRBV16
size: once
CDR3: CASSQSGAYSNQPQHF
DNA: TGTGCCAGCAGCCAATCGGGGGCTTATAGCAATCAGCCCCAGCATTTT

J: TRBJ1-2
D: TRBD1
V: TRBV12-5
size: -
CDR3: CASGSEQGARYGYTF
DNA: TGTGCTAGTGGTTCGGAACAGGGGGCCCGGTATGGCTACACCTTC

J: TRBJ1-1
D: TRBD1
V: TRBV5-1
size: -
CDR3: CASSSVKGARTEAFF
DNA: TGCGCCAGCAGCTCAGTTAAGGGGGCGCGGACTGAAGCTTTCTTT

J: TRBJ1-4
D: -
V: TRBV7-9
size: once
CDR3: CASTQAEKLFF
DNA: TGTGCCAGCACTCAGGCAGAAAAACTGTTTTTT

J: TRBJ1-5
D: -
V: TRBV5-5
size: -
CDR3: CASSQLRGSNQPQHF
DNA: TGTGCCAGCAGCCAACTTCGGGGGAGCAATCAGCCCCAGCATTTT

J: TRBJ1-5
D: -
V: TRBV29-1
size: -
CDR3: CSVATGRGNQPQHF
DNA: TGCAGCGTTGCTACAGGTCGAGGGAATCAGCCCCAGCATTTT

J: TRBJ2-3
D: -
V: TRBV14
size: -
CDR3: CASSQDSFRDTQYF
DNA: TGTGCCAGCAGCCAAGATTCCTTCAGAGATACGCAGTATTTT

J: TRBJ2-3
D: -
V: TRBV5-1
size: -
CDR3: CASSLGLSTSTDTQYF
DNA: TGCGCCAGCAGCTTGGGACTATCCACTAGCACAGATACGCAGTATTTT

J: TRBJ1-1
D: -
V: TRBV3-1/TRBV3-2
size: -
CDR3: CASSHLIMNTEAFF
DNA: TGTGCCAGCAGCCACCTAATAATGAACACTGAAGCTTTCTTT

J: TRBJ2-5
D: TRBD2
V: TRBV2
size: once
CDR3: CASWGLAGEETQYF
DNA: TGTGCCAGCTGGGGACTAGCGGGGGAAGAGACCCAGTACTTC

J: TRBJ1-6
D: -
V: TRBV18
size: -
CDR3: CASSPENVSPLHF
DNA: TGTGCCAGCTCGCCCGAGAACGTTTCACCCCTCCACTTT

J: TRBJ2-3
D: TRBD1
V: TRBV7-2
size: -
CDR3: CASSLQGASDTQYF
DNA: TGTGCCAGCAGCTTACAGGGGGCATCAGATACGCAGTATTTT

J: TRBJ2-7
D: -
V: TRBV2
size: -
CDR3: CASSRYEQYF
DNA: TGTGCCAGCAGCCGATACGAGCAGTACTTC

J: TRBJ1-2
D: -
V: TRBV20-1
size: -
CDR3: CSASEWTANYGYTF
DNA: TGCAGTGCTAGTGAATGGACAGCTAACTATGGCTACACCTTC

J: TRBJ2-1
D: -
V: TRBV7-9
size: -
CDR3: CASSFGNYNEQFF
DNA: TGTGCCAGCAGCTTTGGCAACTACAATGAGCAGTTCTTC

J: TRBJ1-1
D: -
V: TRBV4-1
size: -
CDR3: CASSHVITGKNTEAFF
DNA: TGCGCCAGCAGCCACGTCATAACAGGGAAGAACACTGAAGCTTTCTTT

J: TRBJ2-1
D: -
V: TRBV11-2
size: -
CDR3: CASSLPGSSYNEQFF
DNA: TGTGCCAGCAGCTTACCAGGGTCGTCCTACAATGAGCAGTTCTTC

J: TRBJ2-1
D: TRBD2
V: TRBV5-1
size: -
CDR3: CASSLKWREGRNEQFF
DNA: TGCGCCAGCAGCTTGAAGTGGCGGGAGGGCCGCAATGAGCAGTTCTTC

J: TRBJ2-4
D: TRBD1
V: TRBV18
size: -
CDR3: CASSLKEPGTGRVNIQYF
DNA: TGTGCCAGCTCACTAAAAGAACCAGGGACAGGGCGGGTAAACATTCAGTACTTC

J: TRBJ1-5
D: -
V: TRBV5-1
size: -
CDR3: CASSLTGNQPQHF
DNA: TGCGCCAGCAGCTTGACCGGAAATCAGCCCCAGCATTTT

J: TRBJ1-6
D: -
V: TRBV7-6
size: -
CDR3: CASSPMQAYNSPLHF
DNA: TGTGCCAGCAGCCCAATGCAGGCGTATAATTCACCCCTCCACTTT

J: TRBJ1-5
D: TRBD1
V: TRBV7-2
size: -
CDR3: CASGLQGGVQPQHF
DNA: TGTGCCAGCGGTTTACAGGGGGGTGTTCAGCCCCAGCATTTT

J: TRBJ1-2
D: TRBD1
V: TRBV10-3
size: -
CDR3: CAITDRQGAGGYTF
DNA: TGTGCCATCACCGATAGACAGGGGGCCGGTGGCTACACCTTC

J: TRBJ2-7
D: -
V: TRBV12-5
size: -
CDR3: CASGLGQGNYEQYF
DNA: TGTGCTAGTGGTTTAGGGCAGGGGAACTACGAGCAGTACTTC

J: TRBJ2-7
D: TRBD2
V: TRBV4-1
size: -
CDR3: CASSQDESSGSSEQYF
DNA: TGCGCCAGCAGCCAAGATGAGTCTAGCGGGAGTTCCGAGCAGTACTTC

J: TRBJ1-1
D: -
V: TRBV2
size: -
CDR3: CASSPFDGMNTEAFF
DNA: TGTGCCAGCAGTCCGTTCGACGGAATGAACACTGAAGCTTTCTTT

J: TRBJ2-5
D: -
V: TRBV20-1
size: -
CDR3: CSARGGETQYF
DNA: TGCAGTGCTCGGGGTGGGGAGACCCAGTACTTC

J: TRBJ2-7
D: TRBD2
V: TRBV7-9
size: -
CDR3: CASSWTSGKFSYEQYF
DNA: TGTGCCAGCAGCTGGACTAGCGGAAAGTTTTCCTACGAGCAGTACTTC

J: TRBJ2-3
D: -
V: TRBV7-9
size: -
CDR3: CASSLAGHSTDTQYF
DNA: TGTGCCAGCAGCTTAGCAGGGCATAGCACAGATACGCAGTATTTT

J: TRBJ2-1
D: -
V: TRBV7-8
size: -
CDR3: CASSLVGGVENEQFF
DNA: TGTGCCAGCAGCTTAGTGGGCGGGGTAGAAAATGAGCAGTTCTTC

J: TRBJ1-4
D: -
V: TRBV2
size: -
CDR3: CASRTWETGANEKLFF
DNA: TGTGCCAGCAGAACTTGGGAAACAGGAGCTAATGAAAAACTGTTTTTT

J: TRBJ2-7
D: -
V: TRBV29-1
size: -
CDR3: CSFSVESYEQYF
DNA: TGCAGCTTCTCCGTAGAGAGCTACGAGCAGTACTTC

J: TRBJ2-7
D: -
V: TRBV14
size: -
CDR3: CASSQDWGRGRPYEQYF
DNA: TGTGCCAGCAGCCAAGACTGGGGGAGGGGGCGGCCCTACGAGCAGTACTTC

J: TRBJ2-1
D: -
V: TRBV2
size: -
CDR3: CASSERTSAWGYNEQFF
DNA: TGTGCCAGCAGTGAAAGGACCAGCGCGTGGGGGTACAATGAGCAGTTCTTC

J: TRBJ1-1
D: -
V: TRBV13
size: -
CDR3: CASSGDWGTEAFF
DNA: TGTGCCAGCAGCGGGGACTGGGGGACTGAAGCTTTCTTT

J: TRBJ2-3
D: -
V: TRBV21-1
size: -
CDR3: CASSPSTVDTQYF
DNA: TGTGCCAGCAGCCCCTCGACAGTAGATACGCAGTATTTT